The present TCR beta chain was sequenced within a study of CD8 T cells in ankylosing spondylitis. Quantitative 5'-RACE with molecular barcodes generated TCR beta libraries. TCRdb reanalysed the 5' RACE reads using MiXCR and keeps one entry per CDR3 protein. The table includes under 15,000 distinct CDR3 sequences, 2.5% to 3% detected once. The study's findings and limits: In peripheral blood, disease-linked CD8+ clones occurred at relatively low frequencies. A motif in TCR beta, a set of eight highly homologous variants, appeared characteristic of ankylosing spondylitis blood. Some of the motif variants had earlier been found in reactive arthritis patients' fluid and blood.

This clonotype is categorized as medium-sized. Its specificity is not known. This TCR was sampled from a male donor with ankylosing spondylitis or in good health (not recorded which). The specimen sequenced was blood, either unsorted or a sorted T cell fraction (not recorded which).

CDR3 residues: CASSGLLRGGTDTQYF. CDR3 DNA sequence: TGTGCCAGCAGCGGGCTCCTCAGGGGGGGCACAGATACGCAGTATTTT. The chain carries TRBV9 and TRBJ2-3; possible D gene TRBD1, 7 bases. V lost 3 bases and J lost 1, with 15 bases in between. Germline assignment: CDR1 SGDLS and CDR2 YYNGEE. CDR3 length: 16 residues. Full variable domain (missing parts from reference TRBV9 and TRBJ2-3): DSGVTQTPKHLITATGQRVTLRCSPRSGDLSVYWYQQSLDQGLQFLIQYYNGEERAKGNILERFSAQQFPDLHSELNLSSLELGDSALYFCASSGLLRGGTDTQYFGPGTRLTVL.